The rows below give T cell receptor beta chains drawn from one sample of a study of T-cell reconstitution after alpha-beta-depleted transplantation in children. MiXCR was run by TCRdb on the PCR reads, yielding one entry per CDR3 protein. The sample contains 700,000 or so distinct CDR3 sequences, approximately 14% of which appear only once. The sample consisted of PBMCs, taken before TCRalphabeta/CD19-depleted stem cell transplant. Receptors originate from a girl aged 2-15 years with congenital amegakaryocytic thrombocytopenia, due to receive a stem cell transplant. CDR3s include the opening cysteine and the closing phenylalanine or tryptophan. Each record gives: V gene, clone size, D gene, J gene, CDR3 DNA, CDR3 protein. D genes are given only for firm matches. Some rows have no size entry. The others give once, few or many, or a class for an expanded clone.

v_call: TRBV5-6; clone_size: .; d_call: .; j_call: TRBJ1-1; cdr3_nt: TGTGCCAGCAGCTTGGCCTTACGGGTGAACACTGAAGCTTTCTTT; cdr3_aa: CASSLALRVNTEAFF
v_call: TRBV5-6; clone_size: few; d_call: .; j_call: TRBJ2-2; cdr3_nt: TGTGCCAGCAGCCCCAGTGGGGGTTCCGACATATACCCGAACACCGGGGAGCTGTTTTTT; cdr3_aa: CASSPSGGSDIYPNTGELFF
v_call: TRBV27; clone_size: .; d_call: .; j_call: TRBJ1-6; cdr3_nt: TGTGCCAGCAGTTTTTCCGGTAGAAATAATTCACCCCTCCACTTT; cdr3_aa: CASSFSGRNNSPLHF
v_call: TRBV6-5; clone_size: many; d_call: .; j_call: TRBJ2-1; cdr3_nt: TGTGCCAGCAGTTACTCGTCCGCCGGGAGTTCCTACAATGAGCAGTTCTTC; cdr3_aa: CASSYSSAGSSYNEQFF
v_call: TRBV5-1; clone_size: many; d_call: .; j_call: TRBJ2-3; cdr3_nt: TGCGCCAGCAGCTTGGAGGTGCGGACCTTCACAGATACGCAGTATTTT; cdr3_aa: CASSLEVRTFTDTQYF
v_call: TRBV30; clone_size: .; d_call: .; j_call: TRBJ2-7; cdr3_nt: TGTGCCTGCGGGGTAAACTCCTACGAGCAGTACTTC; cdr3_aa: CACGVNSYEQYF
v_call: TRBV20-1; clone_size: many; d_call: .; j_call: TRBJ2-5; cdr3_nt: TGCAGTGCCCGGCCTTCGGCGCAAAAAGAGACCCAGTACTTC; cdr3_aa: CSARPSAQKETQYF
v_call: TRBV5-6; clone_size: few; d_call: TRBD1; j_call: TRBJ1-3; cdr3_nt: TGTGCCAGCAGCTTGTTCCCGACAGGGCTCCCGACCGAACGAAACACCATATATTTT; cdr3_aa: CASSLFPTGLPTERNTIYF
v_call: TRBV29-1; clone_size: many; d_call: .; j_call: TRBJ2-3; cdr3_nt: TGCAGCGTTGAAGAGGGTCAGACAACAGATACGCAGTATTTT; cdr3_aa: CSVEEGQTTDTQYF
v_call: TRBV30; clone_size: few; d_call: .; j_call: TRBJ1-1; cdr3_nt: TGTGCCTGGGCCTTAGGGAACACTGAAGCTTTCTTT; cdr3_aa: CAWALGNTEAFF
v_call: TRBV20-1; clone_size: many; d_call: .; j_call: TRBJ2-1; cdr3_nt: TGCAGTGCAGACGAGGACGAGGAGTACAATGAGCAGTTCTTC; cdr3_aa: CSADEDEEYNEQFF
v_call: TRBV20-1; clone_size: .; d_call: .; j_call: TRBJ2-3; cdr3_nt: TGCAGTTCTCCATGGCCGTACTTAACAGGGACTACCACCCCGAGCACAGATACGCAGTATTTT; cdr3_aa: CSSPWPYLTGTTTPSTDTQYF
v_call: TRBV3-1; clone_size: .; d_call: TRBD2; j_call: TRBJ2-7; cdr3_nt: TGTGCCAGCAGCGATCTTAGCGGGAACGAGCAGTACTTC; cdr3_aa: CASSDLSGNEQYF
v_call: TRBV28; clone_size: few; d_call: .; j_call: TRBJ2-3; cdr3_nt: TGTGCCAGCAGCCTAAACCGGGACCCAAGCACAGATACGCAGTATTTT; cdr3_aa: CASSLNRDPSTDTQYF
v_call: TRBV5-1; clone_size: few; d_call: .; j_call: TRBJ2-1; cdr3_nt: TGCGCCAGCAGCTTCTCCCCAGCCAATGAGCAGTTCTTC; cdr3_aa: CASSFSPANEQFF
v_call: TRBV11-2; clone_size: few; d_call: .; j_call: TRBJ2-5; cdr3_nt: TGTGCCAGCCACCTCGAGGGAGAAGAGACCCAGTACTTC; cdr3_aa: CASHLEGEETQYF
v_call: TRBV28; clone_size: many; d_call: .; j_call: TRBJ2-1; cdr3_nt: TGTGCCAGCAGTTTCCCGGGAGCGGGCTCCTACAATGAGCAGTTCTTC; cdr3_aa: CASSFPGAGSYNEQFF
v_call: TRBV5-1; clone_size: many; d_call: TRBD1; j_call: TRBJ1-3; cdr3_nt: TGCGCCAGCAGCTGGGACAGGAGAAACTCTGGAAACACCATATATTTT; cdr3_aa: CASSWDRRNSGNTIYF
v_call: TRBV6-5; clone_size: few; d_call: .; j_call: TRBJ1-2; cdr3_nt: TGTGCCAGCAGTTACCTCTCAGGGTCTGGCTACACCTTC; cdr3_aa: CASSYLSGSGYTF
v_call: TRBV5-1; clone_size: few; d_call: .; j_call: TRBJ2-6; cdr3_nt: TGCGCCAGCAGCTTCGGCCCCATCGGGGGACCCTCTGGGGCCAACGTCCTGACTTTC; cdr3_aa: CASSFGPIGGPSGANVLTF
v_call: TRBV5-1; clone_size: many; d_call: .; j_call: TRBJ2-1; cdr3_nt: TGCGCCAGCAGCCGCCGACTAGGGATCTCCTACAATGAGCAGTTCTTC; cdr3_aa: CASSRRLGISYNEQFF
v_call: TRBV29-1; clone_size: many; d_call: .; j_call: TRBJ2-7; cdr3_nt: TGCAGCGTTGAGAAGGGGGGACTTCCCTACGAGCAGTACTTC; cdr3_aa: CSVEKGGLPYEQYF
v_call: TRBV24-1; clone_size: few; d_call: TRBD1; j_call: TRBJ2-5; cdr3_nt: TGTGCCACCAGTGATTGGTCCGACAGGGGAAAAGAGACCCAGTACTTC; cdr3_aa: CATSDWSDRGKETQYF
v_call: TRBV5-1; clone_size: many; d_call: TRBD1; j_call: TRBJ2-5; cdr3_nt: TGTGCCAGCAGTCTAACAGGGGGCCAAGAGACCCAGTACTTC; cdr3_aa: CASSLTGGQETQYF
v_call: TRBV7-9; clone_size: .; d_call: TRBD1; j_call: TRBJ2-7; cdr3_nt: TGTGCCAGCAGCCCGCCGACAGGGCCTCTTCTCCACGAGCAGTACTTC; cdr3_aa: CASSPPTGPLLHEQYF
v_call: TRBV7-2; clone_size: many; d_call: TRBD1; j_call: TRBJ2-3; cdr3_nt: TGTGCCAGCAGCTCCAGCTATCTTTCAGGGGGCGCGCAGTATTTT; cdr3_aa: CASSSSYLSGGAQYF
v_call: TRBV12-3/TRBV12-4; clone_size: few; d_call: .; j_call: TRBJ1-6; cdr3_nt: TGTGCCAGCAGTTTCACTTTAGGGAATTCACCCCTCCACTTT; cdr3_aa: CASSFTLGNSPLHF
v_call: TRBV5-1; clone_size: .; d_call: TRBD2; j_call: TRBJ2-1; cdr3_nt: TGCGCCAGCAGTATTGGCGGGAGCTCCTACAATGAGCAGTCCTTC; cdr3_aa: CASSIGGSSYNEQSF
v_call: TRBV27; clone_size: .; d_call: TRBD1; j_call: TRBJ1-2; cdr3_nt: TGTGCCAGCAGTACAACGACAGGGGCCCCCTTCTATGGCTACACCTTC; cdr3_aa: CASSTTTGAPFYGYTF
v_call: TRBV12-3/TRBV12-4; clone_size: many; d_call: .; j_call: TRBJ2-1; cdr3_nt: TGTGCCAGCAGTTTCGGGAGCTCCTACAATGAGCAGTTCTTC; cdr3_aa: CASSFGSSYNEQFF
v_call: TRBV19; clone_size: .; d_call: .; j_call: TRBJ2-5; cdr3_nt: TGTGCCAGTAGTATGGATAAGTCGGAGACCCAGTACTTC; cdr3_aa: CASSMDKSETQYF
v_call: TRBV20-1; clone_size: few; d_call: .; j_call: TRBJ2-3; cdr3_nt: TGCAGTCCGTCAAAGGGCCGGCTCGGCACAGATACGCAGTATTTT; cdr3_aa: CSPSKGRLGTDTQYF
v_call: TRBV4-1; clone_size: many; d_call: .; j_call: TRBJ1-5; cdr3_nt: TGCGCCAGCAGCCAAGGCCCCCGCAATCAGCCCCAGCATTTT; cdr3_aa: CASSQGPRNQPQHF
v_call: TRBV5-1; clone_size: many; d_call: .; j_call: TRBJ2-3; cdr3_nt: TGCGCCAGCAGCTTGGTTGTCACAAGAGATACGCAGTATTTT; cdr3_aa: CASSLVVTRDTQYF
v_call: TRBV4-1; clone_size: many; d_call: .; j_call: TRBJ1-5; cdr3_nt: TGCGCCAGCAGCCAGGCCGCCCTAATGGCCAATCAGCCCCAGCATTTT; cdr3_aa: CASSQAALMANQPQHF
v_call: TRBV21-1; clone_size: many; d_call: .; j_call: TRBJ1-5; cdr3_nt: TGTGCCAGCAGCAAAGCAAACAGACAGGGGTTTCAGCCCCAGCATTTT; cdr3_aa: CASSKANRQGFQPQHF
v_call: TRBV5-1; clone_size: .; d_call: .; j_call: TRBJ2-1; cdr3_nt: TGCGCCAGCAGCTTGAAATTAGCGGCCAATGAGCAGTTCTTC; cdr3_aa: CASSLKLAANEQFF